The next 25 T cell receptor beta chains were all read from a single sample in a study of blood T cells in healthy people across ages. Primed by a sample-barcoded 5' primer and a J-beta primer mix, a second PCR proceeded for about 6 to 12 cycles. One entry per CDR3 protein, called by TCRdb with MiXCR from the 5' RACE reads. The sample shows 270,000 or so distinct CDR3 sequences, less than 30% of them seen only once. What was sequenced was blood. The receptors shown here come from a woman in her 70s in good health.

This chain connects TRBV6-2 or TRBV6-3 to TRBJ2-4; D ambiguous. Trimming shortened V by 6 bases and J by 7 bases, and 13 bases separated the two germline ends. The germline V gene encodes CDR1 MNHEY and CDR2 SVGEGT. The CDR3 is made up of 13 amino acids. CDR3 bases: TGTGCCAGCAGGGATAGCTCTCGGAACATTCAGTACTTC. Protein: CASRDSSRNIQYF.

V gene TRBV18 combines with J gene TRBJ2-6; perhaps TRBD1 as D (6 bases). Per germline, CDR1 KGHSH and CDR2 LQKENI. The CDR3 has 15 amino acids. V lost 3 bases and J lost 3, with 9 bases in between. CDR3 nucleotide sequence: TGTGCCAGCTCACCTCAGGGGTATGGGGCCAACGTCCTGACTTTC. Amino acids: CASSPQGYGANVLTF.

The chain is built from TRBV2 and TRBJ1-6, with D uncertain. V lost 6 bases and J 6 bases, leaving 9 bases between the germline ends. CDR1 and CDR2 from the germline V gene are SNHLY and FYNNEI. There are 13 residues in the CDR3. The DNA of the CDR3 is TGTGCCAGCAGGGGCGCCGGTAATTCACCCCTCCACTTT. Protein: CASRGAGNSPLHF. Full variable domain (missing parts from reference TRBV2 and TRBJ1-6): EPEVTQTPSHQVTQMGQEVILRCVPISNHLYFYWYRQILGQKVEFLVSFYNNEISEKSEIFDDQFSVERPDGSNFTLKIRSTKLEDSAMYFCASRGAGNSPLHFGNGTRLTVT.

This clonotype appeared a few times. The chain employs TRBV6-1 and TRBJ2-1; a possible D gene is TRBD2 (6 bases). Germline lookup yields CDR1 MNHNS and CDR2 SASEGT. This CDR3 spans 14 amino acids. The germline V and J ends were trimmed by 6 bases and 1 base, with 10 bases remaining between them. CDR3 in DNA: TGTGCCAGCAGAGTCGGGGGATCCTACAATGAGCAGTTCTTC. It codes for CASRVGGSYNEQFF.

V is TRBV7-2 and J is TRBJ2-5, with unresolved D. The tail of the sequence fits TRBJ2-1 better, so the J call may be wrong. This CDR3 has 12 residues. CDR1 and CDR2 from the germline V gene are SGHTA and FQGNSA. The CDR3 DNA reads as TGTGCCAGCAGCTTAGAGCGAGGTGAGCAGTTCTTC. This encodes CASSLERGEQFF.

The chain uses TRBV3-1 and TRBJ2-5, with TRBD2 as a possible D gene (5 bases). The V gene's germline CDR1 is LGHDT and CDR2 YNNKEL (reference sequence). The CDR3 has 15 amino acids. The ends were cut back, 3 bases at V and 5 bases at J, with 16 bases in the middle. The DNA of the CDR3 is TGTGCCAGCAGCCACCGGGAAACCCGGACGGAGACCCAGTACTTC. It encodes CASSHRETRTETQYF.

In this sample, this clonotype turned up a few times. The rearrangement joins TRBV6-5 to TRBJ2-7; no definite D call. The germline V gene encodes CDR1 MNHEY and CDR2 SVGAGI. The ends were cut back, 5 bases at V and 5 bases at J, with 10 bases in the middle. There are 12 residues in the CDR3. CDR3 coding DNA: TGTGCCAGCAGTACCCTAGGGAACGAGCAGTACTTC. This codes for CASSTLGNEQYF.

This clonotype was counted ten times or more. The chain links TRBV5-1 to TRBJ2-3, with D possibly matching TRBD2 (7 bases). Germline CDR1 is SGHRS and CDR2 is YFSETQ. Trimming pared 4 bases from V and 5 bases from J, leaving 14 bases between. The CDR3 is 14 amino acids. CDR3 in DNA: TGCGCCAGCAGCGGCGGGGGCGTACGAGATACGCAGTATTTT. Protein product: CASSGGGVRDTQYF.

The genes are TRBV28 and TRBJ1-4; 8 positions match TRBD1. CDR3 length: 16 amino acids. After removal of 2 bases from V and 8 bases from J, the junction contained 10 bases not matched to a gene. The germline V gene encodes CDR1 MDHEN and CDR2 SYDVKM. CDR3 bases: TGTGCCAGCAGTTTACCTCAGGGGGCGCTCAGGGAAAAACTGTTTTTT. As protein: CASSLPQGALREKLFF.

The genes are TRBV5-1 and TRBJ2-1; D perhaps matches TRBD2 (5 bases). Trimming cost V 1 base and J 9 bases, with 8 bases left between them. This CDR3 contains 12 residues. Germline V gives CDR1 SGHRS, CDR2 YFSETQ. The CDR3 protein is CASSLTSSEQFF. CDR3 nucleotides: TGCGCCAGCAGCTTGACTAGTTCTGAGCAGTTCTTC.

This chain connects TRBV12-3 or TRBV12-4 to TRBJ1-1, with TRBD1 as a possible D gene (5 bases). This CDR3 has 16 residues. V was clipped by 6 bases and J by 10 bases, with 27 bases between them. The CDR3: CASSIRDHSMNTGAFF. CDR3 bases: TGTGCCAGCAGCATTCGGGACCACTCCATGAACACCGGAGCTTTCTTT.

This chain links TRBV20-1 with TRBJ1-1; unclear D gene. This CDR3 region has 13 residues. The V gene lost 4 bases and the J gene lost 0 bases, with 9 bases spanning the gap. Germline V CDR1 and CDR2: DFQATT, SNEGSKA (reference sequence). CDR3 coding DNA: TGCAGTGCTACCCTCTCCATGAACACTGAAGCTTTCTTT. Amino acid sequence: CSATLSMNTEAFF.

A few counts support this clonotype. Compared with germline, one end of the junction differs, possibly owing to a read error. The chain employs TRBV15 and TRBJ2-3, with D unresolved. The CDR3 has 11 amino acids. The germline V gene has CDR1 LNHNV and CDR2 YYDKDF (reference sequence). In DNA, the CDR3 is TGTGCCTCATCGGACCTCCGGGCAGTACATTTT. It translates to CASSDLRAVHF. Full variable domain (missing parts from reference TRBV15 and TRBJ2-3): DAMVIQNPRYQVTQFGKPVTLSCSQTLNHNVMYWYQQKSSQAPKLLFHYYDKDFNNEADTPDNFQSRRPNTSFCFLDIRSPGLGDTAMYLCASSDLRAVHFGPGTRLTVL.

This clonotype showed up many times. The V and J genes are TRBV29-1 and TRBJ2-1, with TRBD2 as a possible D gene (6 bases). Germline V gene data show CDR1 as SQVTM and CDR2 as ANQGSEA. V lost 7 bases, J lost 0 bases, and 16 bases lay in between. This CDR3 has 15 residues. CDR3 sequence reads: CSGGDGGSSYNEQFF. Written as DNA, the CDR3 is TGCAGCGGTGGCGACGGGGGTTCCTCCTACAATGAGCAGTTCTTC.

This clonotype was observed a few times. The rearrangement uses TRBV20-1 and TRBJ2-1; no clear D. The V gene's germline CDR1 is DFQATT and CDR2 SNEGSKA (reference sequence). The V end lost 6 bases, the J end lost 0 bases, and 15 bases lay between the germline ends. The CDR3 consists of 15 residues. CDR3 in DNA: TGCAGTGCGGTTCTTGGAAGTAACTCCTACAATGAGCAGTTCTTC. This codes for CSAVLGSNSYNEQFF.

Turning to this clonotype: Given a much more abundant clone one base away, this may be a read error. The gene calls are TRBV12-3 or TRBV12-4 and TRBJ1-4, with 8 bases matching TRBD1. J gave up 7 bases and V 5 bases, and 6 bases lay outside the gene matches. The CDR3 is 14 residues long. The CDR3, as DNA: TGTGCCAGCAGTATGACAGGGGTCGGTGAAAAACTGTTTTTT. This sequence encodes CASSMTGVGEKLFF.

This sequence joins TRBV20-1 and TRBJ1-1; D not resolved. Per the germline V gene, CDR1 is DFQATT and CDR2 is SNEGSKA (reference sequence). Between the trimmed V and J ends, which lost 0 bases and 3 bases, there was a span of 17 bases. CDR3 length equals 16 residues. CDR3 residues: CSARDDARGLDTEAFF. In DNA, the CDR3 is TGCAGTGCTAGAGATGACGCCCGGGGTTTGGACACTGAAGCTTTCTTT.

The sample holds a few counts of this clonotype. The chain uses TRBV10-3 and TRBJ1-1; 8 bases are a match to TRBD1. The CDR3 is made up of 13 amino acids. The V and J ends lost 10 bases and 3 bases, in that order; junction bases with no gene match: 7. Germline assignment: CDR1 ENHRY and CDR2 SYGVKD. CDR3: CATRTGRDTEAFF. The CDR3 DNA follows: TGTGCCACCAGGACAGGGAGGGACACTGAAGCTTTCTTT.

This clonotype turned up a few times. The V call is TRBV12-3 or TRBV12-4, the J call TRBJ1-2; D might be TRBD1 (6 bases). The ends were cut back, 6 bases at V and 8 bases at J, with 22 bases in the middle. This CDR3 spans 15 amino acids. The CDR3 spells CASSPTGIGNGGYTF. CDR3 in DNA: TGTGCCAGCAGCCCTACAGGGATCGGTAACGGCGGCTACACCTTC.

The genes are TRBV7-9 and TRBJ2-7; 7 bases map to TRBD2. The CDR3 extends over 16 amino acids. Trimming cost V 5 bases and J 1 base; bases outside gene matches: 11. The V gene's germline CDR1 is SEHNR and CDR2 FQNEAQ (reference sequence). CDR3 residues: CASSPTRWEGSYEQYF. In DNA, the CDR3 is TGTGCCAGCAGCCCAACCAGATGGGAGGGATCCTACGAGCAGTACTTC.

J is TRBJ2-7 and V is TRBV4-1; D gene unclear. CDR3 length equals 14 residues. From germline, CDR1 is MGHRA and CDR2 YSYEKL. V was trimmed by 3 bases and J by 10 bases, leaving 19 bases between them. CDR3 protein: CASSQVDPRGLQYF. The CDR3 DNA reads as TGCGCCAGCAGCCAGGTAGACCCGAGAGGATTACAGTACTTC.

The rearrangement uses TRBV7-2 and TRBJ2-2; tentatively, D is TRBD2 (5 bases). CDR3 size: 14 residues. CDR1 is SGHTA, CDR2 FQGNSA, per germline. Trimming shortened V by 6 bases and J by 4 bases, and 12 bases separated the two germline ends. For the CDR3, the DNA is TGTGCCAGCAGACAAACCGGAGGCACCGGGGAGCTGTTTTTT. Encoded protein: CASRQTGGTGELFF.

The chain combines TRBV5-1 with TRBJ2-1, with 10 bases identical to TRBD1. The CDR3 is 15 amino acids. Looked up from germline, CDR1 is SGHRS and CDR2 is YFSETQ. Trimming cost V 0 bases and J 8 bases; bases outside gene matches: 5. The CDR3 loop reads CASSLVQGQGHEQFF. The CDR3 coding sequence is TGCGCCAGCAGCTTGGTACAGGGACAGGGGCATGAGCAGTTCTTC. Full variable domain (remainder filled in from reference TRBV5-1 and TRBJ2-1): KAGVTQTPRYLIKTRGQQVTLSCSPISGHRSVSWYQQTPGQGLQFLFEYFSETQRNKGNFPGRFSGRQFSNSRSEMNVSTLELGDSALYLCASSLVQGQGHEQFFGPGTRLTVL.

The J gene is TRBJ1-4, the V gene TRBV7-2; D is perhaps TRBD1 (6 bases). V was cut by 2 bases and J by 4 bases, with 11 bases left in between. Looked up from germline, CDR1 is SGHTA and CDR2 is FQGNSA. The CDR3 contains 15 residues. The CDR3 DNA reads TGTGCCAGCAGCTTACAGGGGACCCTTAATGAAAAACTGTTTTTT. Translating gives CASSLQGTLNEKLFF. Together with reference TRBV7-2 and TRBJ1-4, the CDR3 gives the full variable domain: GAGVSQSPSNKVTEKGKDVELRCDPISGHTALYWYRQSLGQGLEFLIYFQGNSAPDKSGLPSDRFSAERTGGSVSTLTIQRTQQEDSAVYLCASSLQGTLNEKLFFGSGTQLSVL.

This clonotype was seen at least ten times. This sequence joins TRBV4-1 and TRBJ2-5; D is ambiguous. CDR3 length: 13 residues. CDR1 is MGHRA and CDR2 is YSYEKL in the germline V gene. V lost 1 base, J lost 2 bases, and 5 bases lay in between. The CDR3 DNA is TGCGCCAGCAGCCAAGTCGGGCAAGAGACCCAGTACTTC. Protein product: CASSQVGQETQYF.